The 27 T cell receptor beta chains below come from one sample, sequenced in a study of neoadjuvant nivolumab and ipilimumab in lung cancer. Profiled with immunoSEQ multiplex PCR; TCRdb holds only in-frame clones, not every one. This repertoire shows fewer than 40,000 clones, about 88% found once; its top ten account for approximately 3.6%. The sample here was peripheral blood, taken before neoadjuvant nivolumab, alone or with ipilimumab. These TCRs come from an adult with non-small cell lung cancer.

The rearrangement uses TRBV4-2 and TRBJ2-4; possibly TRBD1 for D (5 bases). V dropped 0 bases and J dropped 1 base, with 10 bases sitting between them. The germline V gene has CDR1 LGHNA and CDR2 YNFKEQ. This CDR3 comprises 16 residues. The CDR3 reads CASSQDDRQAKNIQYF. The CDR3, as DNA: TGTGCCAGCAGCCAAGATGACCGACAGGCCAAAAACATTCAGTACTTC.

The chain joins TRBV7-9 to TRBJ2-2; 7 positions agree with TRBD1. The CDR3 sequence is 15 residues long. Trimming took 5 bases from V and 6 from J; bases not matched to a gene: 9. In germline, CDR1 is SEHNR, CDR2 FQNEAQ (reference sequence). CDR3 protein: CASSPDTGASGELFF. The DNA for the CDR3 is TGTGCCAGCAGCCCTGATACAGGGGCCTCCGGGGAGCTGTTTTTT.

This chain uses TRBV7-6 with TRBJ2-7, with TRBD2 matching 7 bases. CDR3 size: 15 residues. Germline loops: CDR1 SGHVS, CDR2 FNYEAQ. With V trimmed by 1 base and J by 0 bases, 3 bases remained unmatched. This CDR3 reads CASSLERGPSYEQYF. The CDR3 DNA reads TGTGCCAGCAGCTTAGAGCGGGGCCCCTCCTACGAGCAGTACTTC. Combining the CDR3 with reference TRBV7-6 and TRBJ2-7 gives the whole variable domain GAGVSQSPRYKVTKRGQDVALRCDPISGHVSLYWYRQALGQGPEFLTYFNYEAQQDKSGLPNDRFSAERPEGSISTLTIQRTEQRDSAMYRCASSLERGPSYEQYFGPGTRLTVT.

The chain couples TRBV7-2 to TRBJ1-4, with D unresolved. V was shortened by 3 bases and J by 3 bases, with 8 bases between the two germline ends. Germline CDR1 and CDR2: SGHTA and FQGNSA. This CDR3 comprises 14 residues. The CDR3, as DNA: TGTGCCAGCAGCTTGGTGGGATCTAATGAAAAACTGTTTTTT. This sequence encodes CASSLVGSNEKLFF. Supplemented by reference TRBV7-2 and TRBJ1-4, the full variable domain reads GAGVSQSPSNKVTEKGKDVELRCDPISGHTALYWYRQSLGQGLEFLIYFQGNSAPDKSGLPSDRFSAERTGGSVSTLTIQRTQQEDSAVYLCASSLVGSNEKLFFGSGTQLSVL.

This clone occurred once. The gene calls are TRBV5-1 and TRBJ1-5; 10 bases agree with TRBD1. J was trimmed by 3 bases and V by 0 bases; bases with no gene match: 9. The CDR3 has 18 residues. Germline V gives CDR1 SGHRS, CDR2 YFSETQ. The CDR3 spells CASSLANRQGAINQPQHF. CDR3 nucleotides: TGCGCCAGCAGCTTGGCTAACCGACAGGGGGCCATCAATCAGCCCCAGCATTTT.

The J gene is TRBJ2-6, the V gene TRBV30; D is unclear. The germline V gene has CDR1 GTSNPN and CDR2 SVGIG (reference sequence). This CDR3 comprises 15 residues. With 0 bases removed from V and 2 bases from J, the gap between germline ends came to 8 bases. The CDR3 is CAWSVIPAGANVLTF. The CDR3 region has the DNA TGTGCCTGGAGTGTAATACCTGCTGGGGCCAACGTCCTGACTTTC.

The chain has TRBV7-2 and TRBJ1-4; 7 bases are a match to TRBD1. CDR1 is SGHTA and CDR2 is FQGNSA in the germline V gene. The CDR3 has 14 amino acids. V was pared by 5 bases and J by 8 bases, with 8 bases of the junction left unmatched. The DNA for the CDR3 is TGTGCCAGCAGCCCAACAGGGGTGGGCGAAAAACTGTTTTTT. Translating it yields CASSPTGVGEKLFF.

The chain links TRBV20-1 to TRBJ1-1; D unclear. CDR1 is DFQATT, CDR2 SNEGSKA, per germline (reference sequence). Trimming removed 6 bases at V and 7 bases at J, with 12 bases between. The CDR3 is 11 amino acids. CDR3 loop: CSARRHYEAFF. CDR3 bases: TGCAGTGCAAGACGGCATTATGAAGCTTTCTTT.

The chain is built from TRBV30 and TRBJ2-2; D is ambiguous. CDR1 and CDR2 (germline): GTSNPN, SVGIG (reference sequence). Trimming took 4 bases from V and 7 from J, leaving 13 bases between them. The CDR3 is 13 residues long. DNA for the CDR3: TGTGCCTGGACCTTTGCGTTCGGCGGGGAGCTGTTTTTT. Its protein product is CAWTFAFGGELFF.

This clone was seen once. The CDR3: CASSPSDRAVEKLFF. CDR3 nucleotide sequence: TGTGCCAGTAGTCCGTCGGACAGGGCGGTGGAAAAACTGTTTTTT. This chain uses TRBV19 with TRBJ1-4, with 8 bases aligning to TRBD1. The CDR3 contains 15 residues. Germline-derived CDR1 and CDR2 are LNHDA and SQIVND (reference sequence). The ends lost 5 bases at V and 8 bases at J; junction bases unmatched: 10.

The chain combines TRBV10-3 with TRBJ2-3; 9 positions agree with TRBD2. Trimming at V came to 6 bases and at J to 4 bases, leaving 8 bases not matched to a gene. Germline V gene data show CDR1 as ENHRY and CDR2 as SYGVKD. The CDR3 loop spans 15 amino acids. CDR3 sequence reads: CAIRIAGGGADTQYF. The CDR3 DNA reads TGTGCCATCAGAATCGCGGGGGGGGGCGCAGATACGCAGTATTTT.

This chain connects TRBV5-1 to TRBJ2-7; D remains ambiguous. From germline, CDR1 is SGHRS and CDR2 YFSETQ. Between the trimmed V and J ends, which lost 0 bases and 1 base, there was a span of 14 bases. The CDR3 has 16 amino acids. The CDR3 loop is CASSLGHSLDSYEQYF. The CDR3, as DNA: TGCGCCAGCAGCTTGGGACACTCGCTGGATTCCTACGAGCAGTACTTC.

The chain carries TRBV7-2 and TRBJ2-7; D possibly corresponds to TRBD1 (6 bases). Trimming pared 5 bases from V and 2 bases from J, leaving 22 bases between. This CDR3 contains 17 residues. The germline V gene has CDR1 SGHTA and CDR2 FQGNSA. CDR3 DNA sequence: TGTGCCAGCAGCCCCCGGGCCGGGACATGGGATACCTACGAGCAGTACTTC. Translating gives CASSPRAGTWDTYEQYF.

The chain uses TRBV28 and TRBJ1-5, with no clear D. V shed 8 bases and J shed 3 bases, with 8 bases lying between them. The CDR3 loop spans 12 amino acids. Per the germline V gene, CDR1 is MDHEN and CDR2 is SYDVKM. CDR3 in amino acids: CASRSANQPQHF. In nucleotides, the CDR3 is TGTGCCAGCCGAAGTGCCAATCAGCCCCAGCATTTT. The full variable domain, completed using reference TRBV28 and TRBJ1-5, is DVKVTQSSRYLVKRTGEKVFLECVQDMDHENMFWYRQDPGLGLRLIYFSYDVKMKEKGDIPEGYSVSREKKERFSLILESASTNQTSMYLCASRSANQPQHFGDGTRLSIL.

J is TRBJ2-3 and V is TRBV9; 9 bases match TRBD1. Germline V CDR1 and CDR2: SGDLS, YYNGEE. This CDR3 is 16 amino acids long. V gave up 2 bases and J gave up 2 bases; unmatched junction bases: 6. The CDR3 spells CASSVDGTGLTDTQYF. The CDR3 nucleotides read TGTGCCAGCAGCGTTGATGGGACAGGGCTCACAGATACGCAGTATTTT.

This clone was recorded once. The rearrangement joins TRBV12-2 to TRBJ1-1. TRBV12-2 is an annotated pseudogene. This CDR3 spans 16 amino acids. The CDR3 DNA reads TGTGCAAGTCGCTCCCCAGCTGAGGGGAAGAACACTGAAGCTTTCTTT. It encodes CASRSPAEGKNTEAFF.

The chain joins TRBV18 to TRBJ2-7; D gene unclear. With 4 bases removed from V and 3 bases from J, the gap between germline ends came to 10 bases. Germline values: CDR1 KGHSH, CDR2 LQKENI. This CDR3 has 13 amino acids. The CDR3: CASSLVPFYEQYF. Here the CDR3 DNA reads TGTGCCAGCTCACTAGTGCCCTTCTACGAGCAGTACTTC.

This clone was seen just once. The V gene is TRBV6-5, the J gene TRBJ1-4; D not resolved. The ends were cut back, 3 bases at V and 5 bases at J, with 13 bases in the middle. Germline-derived CDR1 and CDR2 are MNHEY and SVGAGI. The CDR3 spans 15 residues. The CDR3 reads CASSYSGVMNEKLFF. CDR3 in DNA: TGTGCCAGCAGTTATTCCGGGGTCATGAATGAAAAACTGTTTTTT.

The chain is built from TRBV30 and TRBJ1-2; D not certain. The CDR3 extends over 13 amino acids. The V gene's germline CDR1 is GTSNPN and CDR2 SVGIG (reference sequence). V gave up 3 bases and J gave up 2 bases, with 10 bases separating them. As DNA, the CDR3 is TGTGCCTGGAGGAAGGGAGTAAACTATGGCTACACCTTC. Protein sequence: CAWRKGVNYGYTF.

The rearrangement links TRBV2 to TRBJ2-3, with D possibly TRBD2 on 6 matching bases. V gave up 5 bases and J gave up 1 base, with 13 bases separating them. The CDR3 sequence is 15 residues long. CDR1 is SNHLY and CDR2 is FYNNEI in the germline V gene. CDR3 region: CASSRESGGTDTQYF. The CDR3 region has the DNA TGTGCCAGCAGTCGCGAATCGGGGGGCACAGATACGCAGTATTTT.

This clone was seen only once. The chain employs TRBV4-2 and TRBJ1-1; no firm D call. Trimming took 10 bases from V and 6 from J, leaving 12 bases between them. The CDR3 length is 11 residues. The germline V gene encodes CDR1 LGHNA and CDR2 YNFKEQ. The chain's CDR3 is CATVGLSEAFF. The CDR3 DNA sequence: TGTGCCACCGTGGGTCTTTCTGAAGCTTTCTTT.

This clone was counted between two and nine times. The chain carries TRBV28 and TRBJ1-1; D may be TRBD1 (5 bases). Germline CDR1 MDHEN, CDR2 SYDVKM. This CDR3 contains 13 residues. Trimming took off 2 bases at V and 5 bases at J, with 9 bases between the two ends. CDR3 DNA: TGTGCCAGCAGTTTAGCGGGGCCGACTGAAGCTTTCTTT. This sequence encodes CASSLAGPTEAFF.

The chain couples TRBV19 to TRBJ2-7; no clear D gene. Trimming took 1 base from V and 2 from J, leaving 9 bases between them. The CDR3 extends over 14 amino acids. Germline loops: CDR1 LNHDA, CDR2 SQIVND (reference sequence). In DNA form, the CDR3 reads TGTGCCAGTAGTATAGCTGGGCTCGCCTACGAGCAGTACTTC. It specifies CASSIAGLAYEQYF.

V is TRBV30 and J is TRBJ2-7; D uncertain. Trimming shortened V by 3 bases and J by 0 bases, and 6 bases separated the two germline ends. Per the germline V gene, CDR1 is GTSNPN and CDR2 is SVGIG (reference sequence). The CDR3 extends over 12 amino acids. This CDR3 reads CAWRTDSYEQYF. CDR3 DNA: TGTGCCTGGAGGACGGACTCCTACGAGCAGTACTTC.

The gene calls are TRBV15 and TRBJ2-1; 9 bases are shared with TRBD2. CDR3 length: 15 amino acids. CDR1 and CDR2 (germline): LNHNV, YYDKDF (reference sequence). V shed 6 bases, J shed 5 bases, and the junction held 8 bases outside the gene matches. CDR3 coding DNA: TGTGCCACCAGGGGGGCTAGCGGGACTCACAATGAGCAGTTCTTC. Translating it yields CATRGASGTHNEQFF.

The gene calls are TRBV7-9 and TRBJ2-3, with 12 bases fitting TRBD2. The CDR3 is 17 amino acids. The ends lost 5 bases at V and 3 bases at J; junction bases unmatched: 9. CDR1 and CDR2 (germline): SEHNR, FQNEAQ (reference sequence). The CDR3 region is CASSQQRLAGATDTQYF. CDR3 sequence (DNA): TGTGCCAGCAGCCAACAAAGACTAGCGGGGGCAACAGATACGCAGTATTTT.

V is TRBV7-8 and J is TRBJ2-7; weak D call: TRBD2 (6 bases). CDR1 and CDR2 from the germline V gene are SGHVS and FQNEAQ. This CDR3 has 14 residues. V lost 5 bases and J 2 bases, leaving 13 bases between the germline ends. The CDR3 coding sequence is TGTGCCAGCAGCCTCGCTAGCGCAACCTACGAGCAGTACTTC. Encoded protein: CASSLASATYEQYF.